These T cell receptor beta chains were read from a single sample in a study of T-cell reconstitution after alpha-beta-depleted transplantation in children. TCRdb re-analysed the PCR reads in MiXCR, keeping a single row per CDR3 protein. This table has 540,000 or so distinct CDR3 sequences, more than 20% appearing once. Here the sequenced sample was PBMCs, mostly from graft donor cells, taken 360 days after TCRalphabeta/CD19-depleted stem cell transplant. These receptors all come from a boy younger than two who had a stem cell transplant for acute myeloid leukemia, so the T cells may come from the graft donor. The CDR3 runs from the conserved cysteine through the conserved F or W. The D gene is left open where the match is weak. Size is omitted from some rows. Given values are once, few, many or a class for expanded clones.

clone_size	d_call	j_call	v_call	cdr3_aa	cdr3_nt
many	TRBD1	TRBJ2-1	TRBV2	CATAFGTGYNEQFF	TGTGCCACCGCCTTCGGGACAGGGTACAATGAGCAGTTCTTC
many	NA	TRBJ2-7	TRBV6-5	CASSYAPTGYEQYF	TGTGCCAGCAGTTACGCCCCGACGGGCTACGAGCAGTACTTC
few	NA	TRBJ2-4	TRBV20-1	CSARAGPRNIQYF	TGCAGTGCTAGGGCGGGACCGAGGAACATTCAGTACTTC
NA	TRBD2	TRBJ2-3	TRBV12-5	CASGFRAGGRTDTQYF	TGTGCTAGTGGTTTCCGAGCGGGGGGACGCACAGATACGCAGTATTTT
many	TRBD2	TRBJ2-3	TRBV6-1	CASSAMLAGAGDTQYF	TGTGCCAGCAGTGCCATGCTAGCGGGGGCCGGAGATACGCAGTATTTT
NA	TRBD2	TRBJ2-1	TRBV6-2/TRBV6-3	CASSYLHPGLAHNEQFF	TGTGCCAGCAGTTACCTTCACCCGGGACTAGCCCACAATGAGCAGTTCTTC
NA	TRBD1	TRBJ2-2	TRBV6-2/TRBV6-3	CASSYLAGTGYMAGELFF	TGTGCCAGCAGTTACTTAGCCGGGACAGGGTACATGGCCGGGGAGCTGTTTTTT
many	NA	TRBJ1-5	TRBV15	CATSRDHPGQPQHF	TGTGCCACCAGCAGAGATCATCCGGGTCAGCCCCAGCATTTT
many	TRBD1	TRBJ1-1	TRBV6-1	CASTTGGIGTEAFF	TGTGCCAGCACAACAGGGGGCATTGGGACTGAAGCTTTCTTT
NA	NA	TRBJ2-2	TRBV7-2	CASSFGVAGELFF	TGTGCCAGCAGCTTCGGGGTAGCCGGGGAGCTGTTTTTT
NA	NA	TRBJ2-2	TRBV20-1	CSASPDRTLTGELFF	TGCAGTGCTAGCCCCGACCGGACCCTCACCGGGGAGCTGTTTTTT
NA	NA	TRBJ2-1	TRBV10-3	CAISDGQGRNEQFF	TGTGCCATCAGTGACGGGCAGGGGAGGAATGAGCAGTTCTTC
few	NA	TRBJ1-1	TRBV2	CASEGRSNTEAFF	TGTGCCAGCGAGGGCAGGTCGAACACTGAAGCTTTCTTT
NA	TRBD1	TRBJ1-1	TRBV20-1	CSARMGTVNTEAFF	TGCAGTGCGCGAATGGGGACAGTGAACACTGAAGCTTTCTTT
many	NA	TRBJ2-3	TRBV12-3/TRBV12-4	CASLGPGMDTQYF	TGTGCCAGCCTCGGTCCGGGAATGGATACGCAGTATTTT
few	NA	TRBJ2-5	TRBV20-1	CSARKEGMETQYF	TGCAGTGCTAGGAAGGAGGGAATGGAGACCCAGTACTTC
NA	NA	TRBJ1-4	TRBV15	CATSRDRRANEKLFF	TGTGCCACCAGCAGAGATCGGCGAGCTAATGAAAAACTGTTTTTT
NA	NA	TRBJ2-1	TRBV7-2	CASSPTPYNEQFF	TGTGCCAGCAGCCCGACACCATACAATGAGCAGTTCTTC
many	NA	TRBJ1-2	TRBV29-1	CSVGGYTF	TGCAGCGTTGGTGGCTACACCTTC
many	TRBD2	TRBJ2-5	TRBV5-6	CASSLRHTAGQETQYF	TGTGCCAGCAGCTTGCGCCATACAGCGGGGCAAGAGACCCAGTACTTC
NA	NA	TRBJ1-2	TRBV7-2	CASSLSTRTLNYGYTF	TGTGCCAGCAGCTTATCTACTCGGACGCTAAACTATGGCTACACCTTC
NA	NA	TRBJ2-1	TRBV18	CASSPPKENSHNEQFF	TGTGCCAGCTCACCACCGAAAGAGAACTCCCACAATGAGCAGTTCTTC
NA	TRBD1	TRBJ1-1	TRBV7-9	CASSSAGTVAHPEAFF	TGTGCCAGCAGCTCAGCCGGGACAGTCGCCCATCCTGAAGCTTTCTTT
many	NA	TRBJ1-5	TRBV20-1	CSARDMGNQPQHF	TGCAGTGCTAGAGATATGGGGAATCAGCCCCAGCATTTT
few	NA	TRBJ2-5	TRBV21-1	CASSKGRDGDIRETQYF	TGTGCCAGCAGCAAAGGCCGGGACGGTGATATTCGAGAGACCCAGTACTTC
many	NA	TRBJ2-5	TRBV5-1	CASSWGVHQETQYF	TGCGCCAGCAGCTGGGGGGTTCACCAAGAGACCCAGTACTTC
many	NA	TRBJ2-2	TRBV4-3	CASSHQGGELFF	TGCGCCAGCAGCCATCAGGGCGGGGAGCTGTTTTTT
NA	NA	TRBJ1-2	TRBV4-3	CASSQVERDSGYTF	TGCGCCAGCAGCCAAGTTGAAAGGGACTCTGGCTACACCTTC
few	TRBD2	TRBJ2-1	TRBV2	CASSAGLADNEQFF	TGTGCCAGCAGTGCGGGACTAGCGGACAATGAGCAGTTCTTC
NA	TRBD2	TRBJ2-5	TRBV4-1	CASSQGVTSGGRETQYF	TGCGCCAGCAGCCAAGGGGTGACTAGCGGGGGGAGGGAGACCCAGTACTTC
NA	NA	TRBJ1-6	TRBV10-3	CAISEGWGDSPLHF	TGTGCCATCAGTGAAGGGTGGGGTGATTCACCCCTCCACTTT
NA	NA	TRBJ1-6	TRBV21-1	CASTRRTSSPLHF	TGTGCCAGCACTAGGAGAACCTCTTCACCCCTCCACTTT
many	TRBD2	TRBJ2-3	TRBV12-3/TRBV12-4	CASSPRGGKTDTQYF	TGTGCCAGCAGTCCCCGGGGAGGGAAGACAGATACGCAGTATTTT
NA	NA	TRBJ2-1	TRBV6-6	CASSSELVGVF	TGTGCCAGCAGTTCAGAGCTTGTAGGGGTCTTC
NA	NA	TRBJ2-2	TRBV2	CASSERGLQNTGELFF	TGTGCCAGCAGTGAGCGGGGCCTCCAGAACACCGGGGAGCTGTTTTTT
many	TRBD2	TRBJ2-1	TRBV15	CATSRDGRGGHYMNEQFF	TGTGCCACCAGCAGAGATGGGAGGGGCGGCCACTACATGAATGAGCAGTTCTTC
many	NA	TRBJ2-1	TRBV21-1	CASSKEEANEQFF	TGTGCCAGCAGCAAAGAGGAGGCTAATGAGCAGTTCTTC